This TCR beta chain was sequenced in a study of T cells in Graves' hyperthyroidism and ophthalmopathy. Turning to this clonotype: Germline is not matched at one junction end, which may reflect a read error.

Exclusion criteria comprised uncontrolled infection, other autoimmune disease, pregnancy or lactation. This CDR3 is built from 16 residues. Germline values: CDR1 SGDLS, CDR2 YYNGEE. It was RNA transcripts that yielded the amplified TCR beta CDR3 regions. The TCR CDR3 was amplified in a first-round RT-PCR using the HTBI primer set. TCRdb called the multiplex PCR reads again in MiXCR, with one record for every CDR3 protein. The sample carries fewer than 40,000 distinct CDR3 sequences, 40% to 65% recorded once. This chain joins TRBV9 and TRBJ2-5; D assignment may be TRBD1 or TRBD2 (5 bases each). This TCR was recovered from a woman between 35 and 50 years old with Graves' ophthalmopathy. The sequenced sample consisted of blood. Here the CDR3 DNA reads TGTGCCAGCAACCAACTTGGGACGACCAACCAAGAGACCCGGTACTTC. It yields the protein CASNQLGTTNQETRYF.